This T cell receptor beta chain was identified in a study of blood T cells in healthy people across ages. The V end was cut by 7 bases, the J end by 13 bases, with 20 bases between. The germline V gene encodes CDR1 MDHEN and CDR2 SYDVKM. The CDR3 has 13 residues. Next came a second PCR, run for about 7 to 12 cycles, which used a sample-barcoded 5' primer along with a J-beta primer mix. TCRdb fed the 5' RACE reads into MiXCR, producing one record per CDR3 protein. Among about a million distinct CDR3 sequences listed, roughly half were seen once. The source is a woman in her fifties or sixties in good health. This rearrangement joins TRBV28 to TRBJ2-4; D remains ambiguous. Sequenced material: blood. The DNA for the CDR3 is TGTGCCAGCACTGGTGGCAGTCATGGCGCCCAGTACTTC. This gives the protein CASTGGSHGAQYF.